This T cell receptor beta chain appears in the sequencing data of a study of T-cell memory formation after mild COVID-19. About the study: TCR clusters mostly belonged to single donors.

With 3 bases removed from V and 7 bases from J, the gap between germline ends came to 16 bases. This CDR3 contains 14 residues. Germline loops: CDR1 SGHKS, CDR2 YYEKEE (reference sequence). TCRalpha and TCRbeta libraries used 5'RACE with constant-segment primers and UMIs. TCRdb fed the 5' RACE reads into MiXCR, producing one record per CDR3 protein. The sample has under 600,000 distinct CDR3 sequences, roughly 22% seen once. A remark on this clonotype: What it binds is not known.

Study results and caveats: Pre-infection memory contained some responding clones, which suggested that cross-reactive memory had joined. CD4+ contracting clones lay mainly in CM and EM, CD8+ ones in EMRA.

This sequence originates from an adult woman who had mild COVID-19 (a few samples of this study predate the infection). Cell type and time point are not known. Sequences were obtained from PBMCs or a T cell subset sorted from them (not recorded which). The chain links TRBV5-5 to TRBJ1-2; unclear D gene. The CDR3 DNA reads TGTGCCAGCAGCTCCCTCGATCACGGTGGTGGCTACACCTTC. This sequence encodes CASSSLDHGGGYTF.